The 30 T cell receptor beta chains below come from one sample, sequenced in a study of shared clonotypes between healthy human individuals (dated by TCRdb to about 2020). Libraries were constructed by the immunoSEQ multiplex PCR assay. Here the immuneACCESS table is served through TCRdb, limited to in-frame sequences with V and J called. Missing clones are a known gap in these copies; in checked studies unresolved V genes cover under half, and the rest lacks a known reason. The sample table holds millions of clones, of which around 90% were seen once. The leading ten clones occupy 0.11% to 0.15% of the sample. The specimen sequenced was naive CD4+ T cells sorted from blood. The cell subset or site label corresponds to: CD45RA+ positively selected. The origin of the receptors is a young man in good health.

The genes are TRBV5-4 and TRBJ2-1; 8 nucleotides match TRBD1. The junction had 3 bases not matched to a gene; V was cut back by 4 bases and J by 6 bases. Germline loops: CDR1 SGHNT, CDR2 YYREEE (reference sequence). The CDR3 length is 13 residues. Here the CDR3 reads CASSEGQVNEQFF. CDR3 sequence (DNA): TGTGCCAGCAGCGAGGGACAGGTCAATGAGCAGTTCTTC.

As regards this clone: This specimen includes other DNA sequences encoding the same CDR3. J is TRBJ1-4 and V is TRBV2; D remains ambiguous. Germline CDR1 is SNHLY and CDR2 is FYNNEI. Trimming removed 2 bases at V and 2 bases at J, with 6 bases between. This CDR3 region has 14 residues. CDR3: CASSERGTNEKLFF. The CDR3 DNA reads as TGTGCCAGCAGTGAAAGAGGGACTAATGAAAAACTGTTTTTT.

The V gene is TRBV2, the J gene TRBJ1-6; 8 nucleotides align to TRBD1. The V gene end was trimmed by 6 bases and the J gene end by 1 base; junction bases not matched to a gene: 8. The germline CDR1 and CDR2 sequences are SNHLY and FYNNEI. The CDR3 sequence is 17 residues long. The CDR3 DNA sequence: TGTGCCAGCAGGCCCGGGACAGGCTTATCCTATAATTCACCCCTCCACTTT. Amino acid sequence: CASRPGTGLSYNSPLHF.

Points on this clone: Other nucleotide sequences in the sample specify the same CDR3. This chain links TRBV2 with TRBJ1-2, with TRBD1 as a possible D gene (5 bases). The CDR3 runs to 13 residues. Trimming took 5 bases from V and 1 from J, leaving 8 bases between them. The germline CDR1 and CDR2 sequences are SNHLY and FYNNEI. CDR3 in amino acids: CASSRDSNYGYTF. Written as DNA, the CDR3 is TGTGCCAGCAGTAGAGACAGTAACTATGGCTACACCTTC.

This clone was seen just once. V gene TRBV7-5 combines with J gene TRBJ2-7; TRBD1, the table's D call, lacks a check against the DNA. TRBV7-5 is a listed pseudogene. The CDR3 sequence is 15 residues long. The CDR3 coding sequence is TGTGCCAGAAGCGCGGGACAGGGTTTATCCTACGAGCAGTACTTC. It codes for CARSAGQGLSYEQYF.

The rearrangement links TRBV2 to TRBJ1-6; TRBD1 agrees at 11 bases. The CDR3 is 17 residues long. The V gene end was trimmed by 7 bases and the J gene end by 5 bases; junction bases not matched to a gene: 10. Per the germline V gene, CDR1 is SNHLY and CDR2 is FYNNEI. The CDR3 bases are TGTGCCAGCACTCACCGGGACAGGGGGGTTAATAATTCACCCCTCCACTTT. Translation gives CASTHRDRGVNNSPLHF.

CDR3 in amino acids: CASSLGQPANEKLFF. Here the CDR3 DNA reads TGTGCCAGCAGCCTCGGACAGCCAGCTAATGAAAAACTGTTTTTT. The genes are TRBV5-8 and TRBJ1-4; TRBD1 might be the D (6 bases). Looked up from germline, CDR1 is SGHTS and CDR2 is YDEGEE. CDR3 length: 15 residues. Trimming left V 4 bases short and J 3 bases short, with 13 bases between.

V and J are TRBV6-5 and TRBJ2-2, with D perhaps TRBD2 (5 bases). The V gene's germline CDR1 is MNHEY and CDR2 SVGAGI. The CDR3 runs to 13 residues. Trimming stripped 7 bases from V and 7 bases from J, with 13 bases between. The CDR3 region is CASTNRGDGELFF. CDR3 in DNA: TGTGCCAGCACTAACCGGGGAGACGGGGAGCTGTTTTTT.

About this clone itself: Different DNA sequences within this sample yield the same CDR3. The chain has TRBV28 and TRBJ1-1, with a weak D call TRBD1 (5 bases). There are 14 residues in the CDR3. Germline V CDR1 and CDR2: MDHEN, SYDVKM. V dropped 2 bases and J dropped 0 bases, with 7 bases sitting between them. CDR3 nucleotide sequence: TGTGCCAGCAGTTTACCAGGGATGAACACTGAAGCTTTCTTT. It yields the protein CASSLPGMNTEAFF.

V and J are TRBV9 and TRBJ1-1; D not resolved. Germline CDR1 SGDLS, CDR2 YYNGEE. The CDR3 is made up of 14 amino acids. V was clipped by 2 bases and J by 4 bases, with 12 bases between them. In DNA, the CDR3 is TGTGCCAGCAGCGTTTCGCAGTGGGGCACTGAAGCTTTCTTT. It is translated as CASSVSQWGTEAFF.

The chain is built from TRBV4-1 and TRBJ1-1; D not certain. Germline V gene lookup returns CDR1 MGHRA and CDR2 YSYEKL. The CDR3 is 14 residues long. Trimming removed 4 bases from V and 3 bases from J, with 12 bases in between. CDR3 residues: CASSPKLEYTEAFF. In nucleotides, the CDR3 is TGCGCCAGCAGCCCCAAGCTCGAGTACACTGAAGCTTTCTTT.

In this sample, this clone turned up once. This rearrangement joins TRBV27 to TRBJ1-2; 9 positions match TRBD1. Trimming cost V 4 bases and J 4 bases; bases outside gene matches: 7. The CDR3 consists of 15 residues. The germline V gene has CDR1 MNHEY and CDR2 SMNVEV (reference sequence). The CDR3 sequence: CASSSPGTGTYGYTF. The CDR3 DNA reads TGTGCCAGCAGTTCCCCCGGGACAGGGACCTATGGCTACACCTTC.

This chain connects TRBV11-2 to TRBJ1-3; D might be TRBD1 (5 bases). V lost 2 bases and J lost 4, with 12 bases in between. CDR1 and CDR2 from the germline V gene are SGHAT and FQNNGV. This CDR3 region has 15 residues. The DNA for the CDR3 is TGTGCCAGCAGCTTATCGCAGGGAAGAGGAAACACCATATATTTT. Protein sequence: CASSLSQGRGNTIYF.

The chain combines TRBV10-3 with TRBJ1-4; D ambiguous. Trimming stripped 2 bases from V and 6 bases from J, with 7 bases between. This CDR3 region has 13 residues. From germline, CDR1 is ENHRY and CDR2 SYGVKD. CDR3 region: CAISERHDEKLFF. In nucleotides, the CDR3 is TGTGCCATCAGTGAGCGACATGATGAAAAACTGTTTTTT.

The DNA of the CDR3 is TGTGCCTGGAGTAGGATAGATACGCAGTATTTT. It encodes CAWSRIDTQYF. The rearrangement joins TRBV30 to TRBJ2-3, with D unclear. CDR1 and CDR2 from the germline V gene are GTSNPN and SVGIG (reference sequence). Deletions cut 2 bases from V and 5 bases from J, with 5 bases between. The CDR3 is made up of 11 amino acids.

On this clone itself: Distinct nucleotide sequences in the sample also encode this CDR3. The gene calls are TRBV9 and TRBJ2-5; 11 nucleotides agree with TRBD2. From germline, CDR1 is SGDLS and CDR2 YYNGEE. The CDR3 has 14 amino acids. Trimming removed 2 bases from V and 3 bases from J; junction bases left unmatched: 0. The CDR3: CASSVGLAEETQYF. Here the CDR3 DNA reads TGTGCCAGCAGCGTGGGACTAGCGGAAGAGACCCAGTACTTC.

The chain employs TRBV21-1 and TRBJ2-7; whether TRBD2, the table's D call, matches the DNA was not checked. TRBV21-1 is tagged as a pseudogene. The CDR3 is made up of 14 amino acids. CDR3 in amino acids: CASSSREGSYEQYF. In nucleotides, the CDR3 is TGTGCCAGCAGCAGCCGGGAGGGGTCCTACGAGCAGTACTTC.

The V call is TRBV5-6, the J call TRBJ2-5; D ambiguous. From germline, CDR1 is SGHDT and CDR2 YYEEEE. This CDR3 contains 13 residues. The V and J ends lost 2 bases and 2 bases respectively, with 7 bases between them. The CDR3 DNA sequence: TGTGCCAGCAGCTTCGGCAGACAAGAGACCCAGTACTTC. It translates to CASSFGRQETQYF.

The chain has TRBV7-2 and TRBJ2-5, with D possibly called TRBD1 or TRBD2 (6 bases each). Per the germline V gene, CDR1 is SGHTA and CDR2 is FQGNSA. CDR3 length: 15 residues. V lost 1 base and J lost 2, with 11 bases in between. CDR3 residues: CASSLGGAGQETQYF. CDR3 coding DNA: TGTGCCAGCAGCTTAGGGGGGGCAGGACAAGAGACCCAGTACTTC.

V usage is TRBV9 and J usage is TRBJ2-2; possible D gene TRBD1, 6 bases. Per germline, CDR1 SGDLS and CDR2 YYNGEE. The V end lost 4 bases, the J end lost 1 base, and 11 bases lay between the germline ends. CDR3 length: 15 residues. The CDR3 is CASSFEGQNTGELFF. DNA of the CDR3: TGTGCCAGCAGCTTCGAGGGACAGAACACCGGGGAGCTGTTTTTT.

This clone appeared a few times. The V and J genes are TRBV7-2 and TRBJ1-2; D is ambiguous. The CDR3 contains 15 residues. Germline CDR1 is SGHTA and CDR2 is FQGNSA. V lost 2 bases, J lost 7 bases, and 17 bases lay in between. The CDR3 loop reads CASSLKSGEGIGYTF. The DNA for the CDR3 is TGTGCCAGCAGCTTAAAATCCGGGGAGGGTATTGGCTACACCTTC. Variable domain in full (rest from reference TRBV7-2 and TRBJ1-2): GAGVSQSPSNKVTEKGKDVELRCDPISGHTALYWYRQSLGQGLEFLIYFQGNSAPDKSGLPSDRFSAERTGGSVSTLTIQRTQQEDSAVYLCASSLKSGEGIGYTFGSGTRLTVV.

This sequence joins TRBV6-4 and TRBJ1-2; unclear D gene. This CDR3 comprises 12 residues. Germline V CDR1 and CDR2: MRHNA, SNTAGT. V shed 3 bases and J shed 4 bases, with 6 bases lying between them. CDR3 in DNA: TGTGCCAGCAGTGAAAATGGCTATGGCTACACCTTC. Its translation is CASSENGYGYTF.

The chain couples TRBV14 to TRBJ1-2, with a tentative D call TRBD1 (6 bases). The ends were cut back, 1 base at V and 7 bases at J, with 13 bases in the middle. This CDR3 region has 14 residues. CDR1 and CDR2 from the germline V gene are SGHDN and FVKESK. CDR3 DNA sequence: TGTGCCAGCAGCCAAGCTGGGGGGCCGCGTGGCTACACCTTC. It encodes CASSQAGGPRGYTF.

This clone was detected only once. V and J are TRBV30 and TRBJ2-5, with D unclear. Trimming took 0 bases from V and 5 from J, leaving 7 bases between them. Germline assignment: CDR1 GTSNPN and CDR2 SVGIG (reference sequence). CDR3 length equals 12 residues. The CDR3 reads CAWSVFVETQYF. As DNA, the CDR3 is TGTGCCTGGAGTGTCTTCGTTGAGACCCAGTACTTC.

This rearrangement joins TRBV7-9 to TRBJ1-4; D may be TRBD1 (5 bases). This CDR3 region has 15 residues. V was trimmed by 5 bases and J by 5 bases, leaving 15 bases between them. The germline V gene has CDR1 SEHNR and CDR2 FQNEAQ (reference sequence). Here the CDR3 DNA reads TGTGCCAGCAGCGTTAGGGGAGTAGGAAATGAAAAACTGTTTTTT. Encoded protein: CASSVRGVGNEKLFF.

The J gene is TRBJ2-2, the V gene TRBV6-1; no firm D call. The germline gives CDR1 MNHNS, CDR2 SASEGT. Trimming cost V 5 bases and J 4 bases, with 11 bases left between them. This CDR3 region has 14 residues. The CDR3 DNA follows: TGTGCCAGCAGTACAAATCAGGTCACCGGGGAGCTGTTTTTT. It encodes CASSTNQVTGELFF.

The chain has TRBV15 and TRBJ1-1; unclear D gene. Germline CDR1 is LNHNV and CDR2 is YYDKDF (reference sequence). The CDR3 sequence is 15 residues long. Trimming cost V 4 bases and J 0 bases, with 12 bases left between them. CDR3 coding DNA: TGTGCCACCAGCACTCCAGGAGCTATGAACACTGAAGCTTTCTTT. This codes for CATSTPGAMNTEAFF.

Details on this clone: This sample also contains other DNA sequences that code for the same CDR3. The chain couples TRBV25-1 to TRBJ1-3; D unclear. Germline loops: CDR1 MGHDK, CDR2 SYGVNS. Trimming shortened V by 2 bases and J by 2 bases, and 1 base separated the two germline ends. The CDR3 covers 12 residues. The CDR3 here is CASSEPGNTIYF. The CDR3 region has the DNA TGTGCCAGCAGTGAACCTGGAAACACCATATATTTT.

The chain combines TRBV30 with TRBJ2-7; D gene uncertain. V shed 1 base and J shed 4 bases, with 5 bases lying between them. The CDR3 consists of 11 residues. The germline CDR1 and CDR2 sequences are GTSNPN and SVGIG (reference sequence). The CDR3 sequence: CAWSAKYEQYF. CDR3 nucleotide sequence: TGTGCCTGGAGTGCAAAGTACGAGCAGTACTTC.

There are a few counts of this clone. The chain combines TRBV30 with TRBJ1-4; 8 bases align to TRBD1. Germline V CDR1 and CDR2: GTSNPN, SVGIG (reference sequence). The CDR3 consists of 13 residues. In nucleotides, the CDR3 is TGTGCTCGCAAAGAGGGACAGGTTGAAAAACTGTTTTTT. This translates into CARKEGQVEKLFF.